The source of this T cell receptor beta chain is a study of blood T cell repertoires in COVID-19 (dated by TCRdb to 2020 to 2022). Some background on the complete study: Samples from collaborators originated in the United States, Italy and Spain and spanned both the acute and convalescent phases of COVID-19. Samples came from the ongoing ImmuneRACE study (first 160 participants) plus 1,254 subjects from 6 global collaborators. Where available, HLA class I and class II types were taken from metadata supplied by the sample provider and were not determined by assay-based typing. The repertoires were released in a freely available public database intended as a resource for research on the immune response to SARS-CoV-2. The prospective study material was composed of cDNA or gDNA derived from T cells, B-cell-depleted T cells, or PBMCs. A de-identified subject ID, COVID-19 status, age in years and sex were almost always included in the sample metadata. Subjects who had been exposed to COVID-19, were actively infected with it, or had recovered from it provided the deeply sampled blood TCRbeta repertoires that made up the dataset.

The CDR3, cysteine through phenylalanine, is 16 amino acids long. Only the CDR3 DNA stays, 48 bases, in frame from base 1. General conclusions and limits of the study: How much clinical and demographic metadata was included differed by source and by participant, and the metadata was provided uncurated.

Each collaborating institution followed its own protocols to collect whole blood in K2EDTA tubes. For TCRbeta analysis, collaborator samples were shipped as frozen whole blood, as isolated PBMCs, or as DNA extracted from either sample type. TCRbeta CDR3 regions were amplified from genomic DNA using the immunoSEQ Assay, a bias-controlled multiplex PCR. The authors' analysis ran thus. The number of nucleated cells in each sample was estimated by amplification of reference gene primers within the assay. To quantify the absolute abundance of each unique TCRbeta CDR3 rearrangement, sequence reads were collapsed and filtered. For each sample, productive Simpson clonality was calculated as the square root of Simpson's diversity index over productive rearrangements. The clones in this table, taken by TCRdb from immuneACCESS, are in-frame only. Not every clone is retained; where verified, under half of the shortfall comes from an unresolved V gene, and the cause of the rest is unknown. V and J calls and clone size follow that table, whereas D and trimming were derived from the DNA. This sample holds 39,000 or so clones; more than 80% were observed only once. Jointly, the top ten make up about 9% of the sample.

As to this clone: Its antigen remains unidentified. One base away there is no much larger clone; base qualities are not given.

The sequence came from a man aged 55 to 70 in a cohort sampled during active COVID-19. Specimen: peripheral blood. In this chain, TRBV21-1 is recombined with TRBJ1-6; the table's D call, TRBD1, was not checked against the DNA. TRBV21-1 is reported as a pseudogene. DNA sequence: TGTGCCAGCAGCAAAGGACCAGGGACAGAGAATTCACCCCTCCACTTT. Translation gives CASSKGPGTENSPLHF.